The rows below give T cell receptor beta chains drawn from one sample of a study of blood T cell repertoires in COVID-19. Using immunoSEQ multiplex PCR, the repertoire was profiled, and TCRdb retains in-frame clones only, with some absent. The sample contains about 270,000 clones, 89% of which appear only once. The sequenced sample consisted of peripheral blood. These receptors were obtained from a middle-aged man with acute or convalescent COVID-19. CDR3s include the opening cysteine and the closing phenylalanine or tryptophan. The D gene is left open where the match is weak. Some rows mark clone size as missing; the rest say once, few, many or name a class of expanded clone.

TRBD2 | TRBJ2-1 | - | TRBV6-5 | TGTGCCAGCAGTCTGGGACTAGCGTACAATGAGCAGTTCTTC | CASSLGLAYNEQFF
- | TRBJ1-1 | - | TRBV6-5 | TGTGCCAGTAGTTACGATGCCAGAATGAACACTGAAGCTTTCTTT | CASSYDARMNTEAFF
TRBD1 | TRBJ1-2 | - | TRBV19 | TGTGCCAGTAGTACAGGGGGCCCTCGCTATGGCTACACCTTC | CASSTGGPRYGYTF
- | TRBJ1-1 | - | TRBV6-6 | TGTGCCAGCACCGACACCAACACTGAAGCTTTCTTT | CASTDTNTEAFF
TRBD1 | TRBJ2-7 | - | TRBV5-8 | TGTGCCAGCAGCTTGGGGGACAGGGGGACCTACGAGCAGTACTTC | CASSLGDRGTYEQYF
TRBD2 | TRBJ2-7 | - | TRBV24-1 | TGTGCCACCAGTGATGGGGCCCGGGGACTAGCCAGCGAGCAGTACTTC | CATSDGARGLASEQYF
- | TRBJ2-2 | - | TRBV11-3 | TGTGCCAGCAGCCGGACATACACCGGGGAGCTGTTTTTT | CASSRTYTGELFF
TRBD1 | TRBJ1-1 | - | TRBV28 | TGTGCCAGCAGTCAAGGACAGGGGTTCGGGACTGAAGCTTTCTTT | CASSQGQGFGTEAFF
- | TRBJ1-5 | once | TRBV18 | TGTGCCAGCTCACCCCGCTCGGGGTCCGGTGGCAATCAGCCCCAGCATTTT | CASSPRSGSGGNQPQHF
TRBD2 | TRBJ2-3 | - | TRBV30 | TGTGCCTGGACCCGGACTAGCGGGGCTGATACGCAGTATTTT | CAWTRTSGADTQYF
TRBD1 | TRBJ2-7 | - | TRBV10-3 | TGTGCCATCAAGGACAGGGTGGGAAGATACGAGCAGTACTTC | CAIKDRVGRYEQYF
- | TRBJ1-5 | - | TRBV19 | TGTGCCAGTAGTATAGGAGCTCAACGAACCCAGACTCATAATTTT | CASSIGAQRTQTHNF
- | TRBJ1-3 | - | TRBV12-3/TRBV12-4 | TGTGCCAGCAGTCGACAGGCAAACACCATATATTTT | CASSRQANTIYF
TRBD1 | TRBJ1-2 | - | TRBV9 | TGTGCCAGCAGCGTACAGGGGGCGTACTATGGCTACACCTTC | CASSVQGAYYGYTF
- | TRBJ1-2 | once | TRBV19 | TGTGCCAGTAGCGGGGTGGGGGCACTTTATGGCTACACCTTC | CASSGVGALYGYTF
- | TRBJ1-3 | - | TRBV6-5 | TGTGCCAGCAGTTATAGCGGCTCTGGAAACACCATATATTTT | CASSYSGSGNTIYF
TRBD1 | TRBJ1-3 | - | TRBV12-5 | TGTGCTAGTGGTTTGCGGACAGGGCCGCTAGGAAACACCATATATTTT | CASGLRTGPLGNTIYF
- | TRBJ1-2 | - | TRBV21-1 | TGTGCCAGCAGCAAAGTTTGCCCGGCAGGGGGCCTCTATGGCTACACCTTC | CASSKVCPAGGLYGYTF
- | TRBJ1-6 | - | TRBV2 | TGTGCCAGCACAGGGAATAATTCACCCCTCCACTTT | CASTGNNSPLHF
TRBD2 | TRBJ2-3 | - | TRBV6-4 | TGTGCCAGCAGGGGACTAGCAACAGATACGCAGTATTTT | CASRGLATDTQYF
TRBD1 | TRBJ1-4 | - | TRBV30 | TGTGCCTGGAGTGCCCGATCCGGGACAGGGAAGGAAAAACTGTTTTTT | CAWSARSGTGKEKLFF
TRBD1 | TRBJ1-2 | - | TRBV5-1 | TGCGCCAGCAGAGAGGCAAATCAGGGGGCAGGCTATGGCTACACCTTC | CASREANQGAGYGYTF
TRBD1 | TRBJ2-7 | - | TRBV6-5 | TGTGCCAGCAGCCCAGGGGGCGCTTTGGGCTTGTGGCAGTACTTC | CASSPGGALGLWQYF
TRBD2 | TRBJ2-1 | - | TRBV14 | TGTGCCAGCAGCCAAGGGCTTGGCGGGGGGTGGTCCTACAATGAGCAGTTCTTC | CASSQGLGGGWSYNEQFF